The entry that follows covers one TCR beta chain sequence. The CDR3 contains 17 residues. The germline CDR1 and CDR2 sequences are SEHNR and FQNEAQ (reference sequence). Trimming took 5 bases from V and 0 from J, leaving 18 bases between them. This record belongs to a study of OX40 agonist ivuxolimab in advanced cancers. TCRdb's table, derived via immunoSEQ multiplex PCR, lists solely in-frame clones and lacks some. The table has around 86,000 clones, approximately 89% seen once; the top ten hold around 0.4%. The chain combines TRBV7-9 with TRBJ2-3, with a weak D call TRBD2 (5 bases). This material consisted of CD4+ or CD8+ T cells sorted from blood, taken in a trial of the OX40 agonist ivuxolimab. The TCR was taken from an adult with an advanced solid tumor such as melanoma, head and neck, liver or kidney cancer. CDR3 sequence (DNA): TGTGCCAGCAGCCCCCCGGTGGGAGAATTTAGCACAGATACGCAGTATTTT. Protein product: CASSPPVGEFSTDTQYF.